The source of this T cell receptor (beta chain) is a study of OX40 agonist ivuxolimab in advanced cancers. Assay: immunoSEQ multiplex PCR; the TCRdb copy retains only in-frame clones and omits some. The sample holds 55,000 to 80,000 clones, 84% seen once. This clone came up a few times. The CDR3 spans 16 residues. The trim removed 5 bases at V and 0 bases at J, leaving 8 bases unmatched. Germline V lookup: CDR1 SEHNR, CDR2 FQNEAQ (reference sequence). The source material was CD4+ or CD8+ T cells sorted from blood, sampled in a trial of the OX40 agonist ivuxolimab. This TCR derives from an adult with an advanced solid tumor such as melanoma, head and neck, liver or kidney cancer. The chain links TRBV7-9 to TRBJ2-7; 9 bases agree with TRBD1. The CDR3 protein is CASSPPGQGLSYEQYF. The CDR3 nucleotides are TGTGCCAGCAGCCCTCCGGGACAGGGACTCTCCTACGAGCAGTACTTC.